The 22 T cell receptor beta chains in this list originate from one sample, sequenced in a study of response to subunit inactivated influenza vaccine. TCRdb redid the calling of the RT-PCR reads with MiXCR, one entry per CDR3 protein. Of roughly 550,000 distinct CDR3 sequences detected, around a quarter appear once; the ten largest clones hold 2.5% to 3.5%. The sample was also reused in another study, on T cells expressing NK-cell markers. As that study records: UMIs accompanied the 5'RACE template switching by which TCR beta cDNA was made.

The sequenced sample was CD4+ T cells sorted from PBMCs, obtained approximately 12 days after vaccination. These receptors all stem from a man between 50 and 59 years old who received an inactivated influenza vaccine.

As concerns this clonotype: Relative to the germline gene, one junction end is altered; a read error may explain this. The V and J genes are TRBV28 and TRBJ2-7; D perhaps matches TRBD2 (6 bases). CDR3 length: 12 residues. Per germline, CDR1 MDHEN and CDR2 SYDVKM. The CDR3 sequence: CASARDSTTVNF. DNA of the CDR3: TGTGCCAGCGCTCGGGACTCAACTACAGTGAACTTC.

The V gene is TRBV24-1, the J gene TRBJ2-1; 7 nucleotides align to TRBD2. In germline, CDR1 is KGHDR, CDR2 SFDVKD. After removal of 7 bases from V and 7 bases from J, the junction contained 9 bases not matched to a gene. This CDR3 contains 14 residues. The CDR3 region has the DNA TGTGCCACCAGGGGCGGGAGTTCTACAAATGAGCAGTTCTTC. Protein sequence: CATRGGSSTNEQFF.

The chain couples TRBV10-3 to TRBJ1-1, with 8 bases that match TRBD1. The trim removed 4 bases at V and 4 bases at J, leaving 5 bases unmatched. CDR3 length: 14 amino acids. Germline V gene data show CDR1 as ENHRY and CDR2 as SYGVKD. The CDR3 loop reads CAISATTGGTEAFF. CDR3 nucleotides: TGTGCCATCAGTGCGACTACAGGGGGCACTGAAGCTTTCTTT.

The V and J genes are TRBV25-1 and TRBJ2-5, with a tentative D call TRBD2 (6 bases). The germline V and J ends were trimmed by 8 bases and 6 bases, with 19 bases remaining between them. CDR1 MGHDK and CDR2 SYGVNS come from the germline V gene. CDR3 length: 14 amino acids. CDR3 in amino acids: CASQSAGIEKTQYF. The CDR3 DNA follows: TGTGCCAGCCAGAGCGCGGGAATTGAAAAGACCCAGTACTTC.

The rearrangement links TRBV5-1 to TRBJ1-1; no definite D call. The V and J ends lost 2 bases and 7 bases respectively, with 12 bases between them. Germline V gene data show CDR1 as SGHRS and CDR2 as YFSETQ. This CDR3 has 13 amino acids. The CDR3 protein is CASSLYVGGEAFF. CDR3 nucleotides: TGCGCCAGCAGCTTATACGTCGGTGGTGAAGCTTTCTTT.

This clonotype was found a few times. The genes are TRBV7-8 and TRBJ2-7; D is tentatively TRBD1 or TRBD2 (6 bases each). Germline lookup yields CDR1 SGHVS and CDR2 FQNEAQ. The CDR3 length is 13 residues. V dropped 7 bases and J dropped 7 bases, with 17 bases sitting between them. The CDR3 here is CASNHGGLEEQYF. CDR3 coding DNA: TGTGCCAGCAACCATGGGGGGCTAGAAGAGCAGTACTTC.

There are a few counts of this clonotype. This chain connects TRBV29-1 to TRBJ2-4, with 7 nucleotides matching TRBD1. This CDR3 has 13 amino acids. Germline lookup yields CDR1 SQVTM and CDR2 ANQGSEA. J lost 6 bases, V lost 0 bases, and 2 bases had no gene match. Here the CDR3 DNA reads TGCAGCGTTGAAGAAGGGGGCAGAAACATTCAGTACTTC. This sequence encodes CSVEEGGRNIQYF. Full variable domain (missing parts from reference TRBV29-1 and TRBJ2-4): SAVISQKPSRDICQRGTSLTIQCQVDSQVTMMFWYRQQPGQSLTLIATANQGSEATYESGFVIDKFPISRPNLTFSTLTVSNMSPEDSSIYLCSVEEGGRNIQYFGAGTRLSVL.

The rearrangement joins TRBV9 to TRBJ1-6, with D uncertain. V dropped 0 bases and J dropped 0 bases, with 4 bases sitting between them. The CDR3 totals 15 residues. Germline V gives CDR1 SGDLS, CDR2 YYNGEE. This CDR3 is CASSVESSYNSPLHF. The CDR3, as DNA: TGTGCCAGCAGCGTAGAGAGCTCCTATAATTCACCCCTCCACTTT.

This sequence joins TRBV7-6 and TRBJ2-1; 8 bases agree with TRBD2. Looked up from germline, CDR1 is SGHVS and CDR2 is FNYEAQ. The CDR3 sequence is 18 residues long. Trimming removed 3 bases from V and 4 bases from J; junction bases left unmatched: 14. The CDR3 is CASSFRPRGAGRYNEQFF. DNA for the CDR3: TGTGCCAGCAGCTTTCGGCCGCGGGGGGCCGGACGATACAATGAGCAGTTCTTC.

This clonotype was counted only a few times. CDR3 amino acids: CASSYINTGELFF. The CDR3 DNA sequence: TGTGCCAGCAGCTATATTAACACCGGGGAGCTGTTTTTT. This chain joins TRBV3-1 and TRBJ2-2; no definite D call. Germline-derived CDR1 and CDR2 are LGHDT and YNNKEL (reference sequence). This CDR3 region has 13 residues. V was pared by 5 bases and J by 2 bases, with 6 bases between.

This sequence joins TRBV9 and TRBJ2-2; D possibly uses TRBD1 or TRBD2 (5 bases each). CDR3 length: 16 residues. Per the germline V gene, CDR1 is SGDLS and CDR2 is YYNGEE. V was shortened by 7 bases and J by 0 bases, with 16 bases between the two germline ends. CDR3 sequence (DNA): TGTGCCAGCGGGGACCCAGGGTTCGCGAACACCGGGGAGCTGTTTTTT. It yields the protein CASGDPGFANTGELFF.

In DNA, the CDR3 is TGCAGTGCTAGAGATATGGGTTACGGAAGGGATACGCAGTATTTT. Its translation is CSARDMGYGRDTQYF. This chain uses TRBV20-1 with TRBJ2-3; D unresolved. There are 15 residues in the CDR3. The germline V and J ends were trimmed by 0 bases and 6 bases, with 16 bases remaining between them. Germline V gene sequence: CDR1 DFQATT, CDR2 SNEGSKA (reference sequence).

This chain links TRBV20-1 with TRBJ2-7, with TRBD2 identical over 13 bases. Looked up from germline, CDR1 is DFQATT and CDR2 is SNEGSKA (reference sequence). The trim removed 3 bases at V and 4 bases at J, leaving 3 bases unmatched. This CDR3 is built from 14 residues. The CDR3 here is CSARGLAGWYEQYF. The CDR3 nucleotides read TGCAGTGCTAGGGGACTAGCGGGATGGTACGAGCAGTACTTC.

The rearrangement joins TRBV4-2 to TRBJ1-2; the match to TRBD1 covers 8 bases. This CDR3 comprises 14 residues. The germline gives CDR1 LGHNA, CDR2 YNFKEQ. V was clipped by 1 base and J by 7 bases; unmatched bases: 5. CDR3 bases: TGTGCCAGCAGCCAAGGGGGGACAGGTATTGGCTACACCTTC. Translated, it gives CASSQGGTGIGYTF.

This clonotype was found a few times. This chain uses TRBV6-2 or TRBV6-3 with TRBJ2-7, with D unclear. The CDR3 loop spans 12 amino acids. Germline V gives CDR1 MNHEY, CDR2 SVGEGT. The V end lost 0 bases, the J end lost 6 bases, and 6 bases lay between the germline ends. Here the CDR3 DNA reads TGTGCCAGCAGTTACTCGATTGGCGAGCAGTACTTC. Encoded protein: CASSYSIGEQYF.

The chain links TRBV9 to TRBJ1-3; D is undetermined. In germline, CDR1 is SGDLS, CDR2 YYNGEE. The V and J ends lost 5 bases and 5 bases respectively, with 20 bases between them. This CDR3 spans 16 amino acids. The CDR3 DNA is TGTGCCAGCAGTATCGGACCCGGGATTTCTAGAAACACCATATATTTT. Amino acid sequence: CASSIGPGISRNTIYF. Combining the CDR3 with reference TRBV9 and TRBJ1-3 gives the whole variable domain DSGVTQTPKHLITATGQRVTLRCSPRSGDLSVYWYQQSLDQGLQFLIQYYNGEERAKGNILERFSAQQFPDLHSELNLSSLELGDSALYFCASSIGPGISRNTIYFGEGSWLTVV.

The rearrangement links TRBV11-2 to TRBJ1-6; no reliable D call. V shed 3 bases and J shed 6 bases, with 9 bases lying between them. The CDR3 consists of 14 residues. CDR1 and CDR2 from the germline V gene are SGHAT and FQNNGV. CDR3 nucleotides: TGTGCCAGCAGCTTCCAGGATCGTAATTCACCCCTCCACTTT. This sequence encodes CASSFQDRNSPLHF.

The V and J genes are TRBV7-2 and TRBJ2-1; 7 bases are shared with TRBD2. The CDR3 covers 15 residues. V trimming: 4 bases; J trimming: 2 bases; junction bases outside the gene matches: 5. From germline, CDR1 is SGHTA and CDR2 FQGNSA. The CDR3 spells CASSSTSTTYNEQFF. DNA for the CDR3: TGTGCCAGCAGCTCGACTAGCACGACCTACAATGAGCAGTTCTTC. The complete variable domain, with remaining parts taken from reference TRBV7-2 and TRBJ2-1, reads GAGVSQSPSNKVTEKGKDVELRCDPISGHTALYWYRQSLGQGLEFLIYFQGNSAPDKSGLPSDRFSAERTGGSVSTLTIQRTQQEDSAVYLCASSSTSTTYNEQFFGPGTRLTVL.

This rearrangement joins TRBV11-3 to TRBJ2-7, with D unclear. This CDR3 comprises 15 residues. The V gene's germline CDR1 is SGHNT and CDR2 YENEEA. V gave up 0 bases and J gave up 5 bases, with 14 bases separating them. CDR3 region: CASSLDPTHRDEQYF. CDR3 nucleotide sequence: TGTGCCAGCAGCTTAGATCCCACCCATCGGGACGAGCAGTACTTC.

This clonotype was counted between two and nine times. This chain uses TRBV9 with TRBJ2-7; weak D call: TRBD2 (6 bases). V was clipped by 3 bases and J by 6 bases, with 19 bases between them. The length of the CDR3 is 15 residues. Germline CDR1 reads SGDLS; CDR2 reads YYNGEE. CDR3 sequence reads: CASSDFAGRGVEQYF. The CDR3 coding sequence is TGTGCCAGCAGCGATTTTGCGGGGCGTGGGGTCGAGCAGTACTTC. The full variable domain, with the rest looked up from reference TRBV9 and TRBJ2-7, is DSGVTQTPKHLITATGQRVTLRCSPRSGDLSVYWYQQSLDQGLQFLIQYYNGEERAKGNILERFSAQQFPDLHSELNLSSLELGDSALYFCASSDFAGRGVEQYFGPGTRLTVT.

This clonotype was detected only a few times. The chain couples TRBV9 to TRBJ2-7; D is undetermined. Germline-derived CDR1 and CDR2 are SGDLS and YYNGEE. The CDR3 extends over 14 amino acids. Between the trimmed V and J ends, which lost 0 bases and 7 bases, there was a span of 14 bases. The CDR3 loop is CASSVGLGIGEQYF. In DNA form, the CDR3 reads TGTGCCAGCAGCGTAGGCCTAGGGATCGGGGAGCAGTACTTC.

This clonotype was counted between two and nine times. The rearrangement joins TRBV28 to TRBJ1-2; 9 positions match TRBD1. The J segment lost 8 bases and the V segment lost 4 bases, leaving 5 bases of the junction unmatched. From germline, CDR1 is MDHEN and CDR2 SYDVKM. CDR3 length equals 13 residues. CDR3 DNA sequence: TGTGCCAGCAGTTCGGGGGACAGGGCCGGCTACACCTTC. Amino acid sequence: CASSSGDRAGYTF.